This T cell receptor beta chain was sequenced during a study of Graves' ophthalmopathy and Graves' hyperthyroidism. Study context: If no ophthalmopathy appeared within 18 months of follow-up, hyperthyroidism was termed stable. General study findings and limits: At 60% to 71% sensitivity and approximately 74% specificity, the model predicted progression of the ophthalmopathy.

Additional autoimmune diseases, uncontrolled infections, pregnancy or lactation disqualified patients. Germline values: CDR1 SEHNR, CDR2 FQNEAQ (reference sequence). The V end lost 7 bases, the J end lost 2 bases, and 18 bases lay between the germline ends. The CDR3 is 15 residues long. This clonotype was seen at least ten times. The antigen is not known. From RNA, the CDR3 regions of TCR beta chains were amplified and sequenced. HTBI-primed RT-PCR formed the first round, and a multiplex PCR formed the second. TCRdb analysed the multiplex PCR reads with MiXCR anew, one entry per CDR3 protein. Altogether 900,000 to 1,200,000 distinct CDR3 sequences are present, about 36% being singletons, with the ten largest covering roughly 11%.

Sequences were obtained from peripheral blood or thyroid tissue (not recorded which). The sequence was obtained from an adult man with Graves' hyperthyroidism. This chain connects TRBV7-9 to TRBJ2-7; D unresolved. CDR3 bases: TGTGCCAGCATCCCAGGAGCATCGAAGCCCTACGAGCAGTACTTC. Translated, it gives CASIPGASKPYEQYF.